A selection of T cell receptor beta chains follows, all from one sample in a study of CXCR3-negative and CXCR3-positive naive CD8 T cells. Using the 5' RACE reads, TCRdb records one entry per CDR3 protein without DNA. This table holds some 140,000 distinct CDR3 sequences. The sequenced sample was naive CXCR3+ CD8+ T cells from blood. These TCRs come from a human donor in good health. Some clones in this sample may be carry-over from other donors' samples. CDR3s include the opening cysteine and the closing phenylalanine or tryptophan. Each record gives: J gene, V gene, CDR3 protein.

J: TRBJ1-1; V: TRBV5-5; CDR3: CASSLGQSAGEAFF
J: TRBJ2-2; V: TRBV24-1; CDR3: CATSEGVRGELFF
J: TRBJ2-2; V: TRBV7-8; CDR3: CASSLSDRVLLSSGELFF
J: TRBJ2-1; V: TRBV10-3; CDR3: CAITPGDHLNNEQFF
J: TRBJ2-2; V: TRBV7-3; CDR3: CASSSPLGGADTGELFF
J: TRBJ2-5; V: TRBV15; CDR3: CATSREAGQPGTQYF
J: TRBJ1-1; V: TRBV29-1; CDR3: CSVAQELEENTEAFF
J: TRBJ2-1; V: TRBV7-8; CDR3: CASSQPKRGGSYNEQFF
J: TRBJ2-6; V: TRBV4-1; CDR3: CASSRPSSRANVLTF
J: TRBJ2-5; V: TRBV6-5; CDR3: CASSYSGWDQETQYF
J: TRBJ2-1; V: TRBV6-5; CDR3: CASRAPGTEQFF